Detailed here is one T cell receptor (beta chain). Its cognate antigen is unknown. The sample originates from a study of T cell clonotyping in hematopoietic cell transplantation. Study-wide results and limits: Cells were unsorted, so CD4 and CD8 contributions were not separated. Graft donor and pretransplant recipient Inverse Simpson Index values predicted broader posttransplant TCR diversity.

Profiling relied on immunoSEQ multiplex PCR, and the TCRdb table lists in-frame clones only, not all of them. The data hold more than 11,000 clones, with around 98% observed a single time. There are 12 residues in the CDR3. Germline assignment: CDR1 SGHNT and CDR2 YYREEE (reference sequence). The V end was cut by 7 bases, the J end by 7 bases, with 15 bases between. The sequence came from a female patient in her fifties or sixties who had an allogeneic stem cell transplant from an unrelated donor, so T cells may come from the graft donor. Some clones in this sample may be carry-over from other donors' samples. This specimen was peripheral blood mononuclear cells, taken 30 days after allogeneic stem cell transplant. The V gene is TRBV5-4, the J gene TRBJ2-7, with D possibly being TRBD1 (6 bases). DNA for the CDR3: TGTGCCAGCGGGGTGGCAGGGGAAGAGCAGTACTTC. Translation: CASGVAGEEQYF.